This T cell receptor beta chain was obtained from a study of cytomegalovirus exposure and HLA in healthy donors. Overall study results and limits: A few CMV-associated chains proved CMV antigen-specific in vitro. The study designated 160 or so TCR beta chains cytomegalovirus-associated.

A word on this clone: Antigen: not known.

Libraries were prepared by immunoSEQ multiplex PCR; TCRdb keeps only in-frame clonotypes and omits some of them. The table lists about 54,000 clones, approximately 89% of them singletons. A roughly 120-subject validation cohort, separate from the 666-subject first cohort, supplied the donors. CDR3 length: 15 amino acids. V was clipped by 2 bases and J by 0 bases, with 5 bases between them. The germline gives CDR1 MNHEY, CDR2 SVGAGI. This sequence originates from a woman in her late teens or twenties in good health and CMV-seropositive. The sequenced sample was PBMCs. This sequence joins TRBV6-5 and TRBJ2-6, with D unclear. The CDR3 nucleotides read TGTGCCAGCAGTTACATTCACTCTGGGGCCAACGTCCTGACTTTC. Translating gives CASSYIHSGANVLTF.